This T cell receptor beta chain was recovered during a study of CD4 T cells in relation to SARS-CoV-2 and coronaviruses. Study information: After less than 11 days of antigen culture, PBMC TCR beta CDR3s were sequenced. Study results and limitations: Crossreactivity was assessed only for spike protein, not other viral proteins.

Naive and memory CD4+ T cells were cultured with CEF, then survey-sequenced. TCRdb's copy holds only in-frame clones and misses some; the assay was immunoSEQ multiplex PCR. Altogether 35,000 to 45,000 clones are present, approximately 83% being singletons, with the ten largest covering approximately 7%. The V gene lost 4 bases and the J gene lost 3 bases, with 13 bases spanning the gap. The length of the CDR3 is 14 residues. The V gene's germline CDR1 is LGHNA and CDR2 YNFKEQ. Concerning this clone itself: The target antigen is unknown.

The sample comprised naive CD4+ T cells from PBMCs, cultured in vitro. Described subset: naive CD4+ T cells isolated by negative enrichment. The sequence was obtained from an adult with COVID-19. The chain links TRBV4-2 to TRBJ2-7, with a weak D call TRBD2 (7 bases). The CDR3 spells CASSLGGDNYEQYF. The DNA for the CDR3 is TGTGCCAGCAGCCTGGGGGGGGACAACTACGAGCAGTACTTC.